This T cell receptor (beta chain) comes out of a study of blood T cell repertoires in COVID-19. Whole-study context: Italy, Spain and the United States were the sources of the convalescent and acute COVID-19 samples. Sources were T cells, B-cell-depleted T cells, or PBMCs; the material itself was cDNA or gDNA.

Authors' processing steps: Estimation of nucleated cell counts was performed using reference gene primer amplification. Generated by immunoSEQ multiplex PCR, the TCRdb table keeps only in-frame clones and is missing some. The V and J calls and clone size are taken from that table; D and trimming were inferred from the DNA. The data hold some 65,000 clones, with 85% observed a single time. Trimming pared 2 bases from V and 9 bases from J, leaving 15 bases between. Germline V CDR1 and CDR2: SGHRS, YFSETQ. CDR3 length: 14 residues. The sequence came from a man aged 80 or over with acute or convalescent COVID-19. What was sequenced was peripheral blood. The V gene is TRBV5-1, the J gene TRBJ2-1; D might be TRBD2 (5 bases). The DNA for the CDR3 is TGCGCCAGCAGCTTAGGTCAAGAGGGAAGTGAGCAGTTCTTC. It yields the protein CASSLGQEGSEQFF.